Presented here are 20 T cell receptor beta chains from one specimen sequenced in a study of cytomegalovirus exposure and HLA in healthy donors. PCR amplification relied on 60 Vbeta primers (plus 13 Jbeta primers). Repertoires were generated with immunoSEQ multiplex PCR, while TCRdb's copy carries only in-frame clones and drops some. Among about 190,000 clones, approximately 84% were seen once, and the ten largest hold approximately 2.9%. The material sequenced was PBMCs. The receptors here all came from a woman aged 45-60 years in good health and CMV-seropositive.

This clone was counted only a few times. The genes are TRBV28 and TRBJ2-3; 7 bases match TRBD2. In germline, CDR1 is MDHEN, CDR2 SYDVKM. This CDR3 has 17 amino acids. J was trimmed by 3 bases and V by 3 bases; bases with no gene match: 12. This CDR3 reads CASSLGSQTSLTDTQYF. The CDR3 bases are TGTGCCAGCAGTTTGGGATCTCAGACTAGCTTGACAGATACGCAGTATTTT.

CDR3 DNA: TGTGCCTGGGGAGGCGGATTCTCTGGAAACACCATATATTTT. It encodes CAWGGGFSGNTIYF. The rearrangement links TRBV30 to TRBJ1-3; D ambiguous. CDR1 GTSNPN and CDR2 SVGIG come from the germline V gene (reference sequence). CDR3 size: 14 residues. The germline V and J ends were trimmed by 5 bases and 0 bases, with 11 bases remaining between them.

The chain recombines TRBV19 with TRBJ2-3; TRBD2 agrees at 10 bases. The CDR3 extends over 15 amino acids. CDR1 and CDR2 (germline): LNHDA, SQIVND (reference sequence). V lost 5 bases, J lost 2 bases, and 4 bases stayed unmatched. The CDR3 bases are TGTGCCAGTAGTGTAGCGGGGGGTTTCACAGATACGCAGTATTTT. It encodes CASSVAGGFTDTQYF.

V gene TRBV5-6 combines with J gene TRBJ2-5; maybe TRBD2 (6 bases). Per germline, CDR1 SGHDT and CDR2 YYEEEE. Trimming cost V 2 bases and J 4 bases, with 12 bases left between them. This CDR3 contains 14 residues. The CDR3 coding sequence is TGTGCCAGCAGCTTCCGGGGGTTGGGAGAGACCCAGTACTTC. This gives the protein CASSFRGLGETQYF.

The chain has TRBV6-6 and TRBJ1-3, with D possibly matching TRBD1 (5 bases). Between the trimmed V and J ends, which lost 6 bases and 4 bases, there was a span of 16 bases. The germline V gene encodes CDR1 MNHNY and CDR2 SVGAGI (reference sequence). The length of the CDR3 is 15 residues. The CDR3 region is CASRTGGTSGNTIYF. The CDR3 DNA reads TGTGCCAGCAGAACAGGCGGAACCTCAGGAAACACCATATATTTT.

The chain links TRBV19 to TRBJ2-3; 9 positions agree with TRBD2. Per the germline V gene, CDR1 is LNHDA and CDR2 is SQIVND (reference sequence). Trimming at V came to 6 bases and at J to 2 bases, leaving 12 bases not matched to a gene. The CDR3 has 17 residues. The CDR3 coding sequence is TGTGCCAGTAGCACCTCTCCAGCGGGGGGTACCACAGATACGCAGTATTTT. This translates into CASSTSPAGGTTDTQYF.

The rearrangement uses TRBV29-1 and TRBJ1-6; a possible D gene is TRBD1 (5 bases). V gave up 5 bases and J gave up 14 bases, with 19 bases separating them. This CDR3 comprises 13 residues. From germline, CDR1 is SQVTM and CDR2 ANQGSEA. CDR3 in amino acids: CSVSGTDPGALHF. CDR3 nucleotide sequence: TGCAGCGTTTCCGGGACTGATCCCGGGGCCCTCCACTTT.

The genes are TRBV4-2 and TRBJ1-5, with TRBD1 as a possible D gene (5 bases). This CDR3 is built from 16 residues. The V and J ends lost 0 bases and 3 bases respectively, with 12 bases between them. Germline V gives CDR1 LGHNA, CDR2 YNFKEQ. The CDR3 loop reads CASSQEGGNVNQPQHF. The CDR3 DNA follows: TGTGCCAGCAGCCAAGAGGGGGGAAACGTCAATCAGCCCCAGCATTTT.

V is TRBV5-1 and J is TRBJ2-7; 9 nucleotides line up with TRBD1. V lost 2 bases, J lost 5 bases, and 8 bases stayed unmatched. The CDR3 contains 15 residues. Germline V gene sequence: CDR1 SGHRS, CDR2 YFSETQ. DNA of the CDR3: TGCGCCAGCAGCTTCGCGGGACAGGGTGCGAACGAGCAGTACTTC. It codes for CASSFAGQGANEQYF. Drawing the rest from reference TRBV5-1 and TRBJ2-7, the complete variable domain is KAGVTQTPRYLIKTRGQQVTLSCSPISGHRSVSWYQQTPGQGLQFLFEYFSETQRNKGNFPGRFSGRQFSNSRSEMNVSTLELGDSALYLCASSFAGQGANEQYFGPGTRLTVT.

V gene TRBV18 combines with J gene TRBJ1-6; TRBD1 aligns across 9 bases. V trimming: 6 bases; J trimming: 9 bases; junction bases outside the gene matches: 12. Looked up from germline, CDR1 is KGHSH and CDR2 is LQKENI. The CDR3 is 16 amino acids. Here the CDR3 DNA reads TGTGCCAGCTCTACGCTACAAGGACAGGGGAGTTCACCCCTCCACTTT. Residues: CASSTLQGQGSSPLHF.

J is TRBJ1-3 and V is TRBV30, with TRBD1 as a possible D gene (6 bases). This CDR3 is 15 amino acids long. Germline CDR1 reads GTSNPN; CDR2 reads SVGIG (reference sequence). The V gene lost 0 bases and the J gene lost 1 base, with 10 bases spanning the gap. The CDR3 sequence: CAWSVRRGSGNTIYF. CDR3 bases: TGTGCCTGGAGTGTACGCAGGGGATCTGGAAACACCATATATTTT. The whole variable domain, remainder taken from reference TRBV30 and TRBJ1-3, is SQTIHQWPATLVQPVGSPLSLECTVEGTSNPNLYWYRQAAGRGLQLLFYSVGIGQISSEVPQNLSASRPQDRQFILSSKKLLLSDSGFYLCAWSVRRGSGNTIYFGEGSWLTVV.

The chain joins TRBV6-1 to TRBJ1-1; D unclear. Germline CDR1 MNHNS, CDR2 SASEGT. The CDR3 is 13 residues long. Trimming cost V 7 bases and J 0 bases, with 9 bases left between them. The CDR3 here is CASKRSMNTEAFF. In DNA, the CDR3 is TGTGCCAGCAAGCGCAGCATGAACACTGAAGCTTTCTTT.

This clone was observed a handful of times. The identical CDR3 is also encoded by other nucleotide sequences in the sample. This CDR3 is CASSQDGGGNYGYTF. CDR3 coding DNA: TGCGCCAGCAGCCAAGATGGGGGAGGTAACTATGGCTACACCTTC. The genes are TRBV4-1 and TRBJ1-2, with D tentatively TRBD1 (5 bases). Germline lookup yields CDR1 MGHRA and CDR2 YSYEKL. This CDR3 has 15 amino acids. V gave up 0 bases and J gave up 1 base, with 9 bases separating them.

This clone was counted a single time. The chain recombines TRBV2 with TRBJ2-1, with TRBD2 matching 11 bases. CDR1 and CDR2 (germline): SNHLY, FYNNEI. CDR3 size: 15 residues. Trimming at V came to 4 bases and at J to 5 bases, leaving 4 bases not matched to a gene. For the CDR3, the DNA is TGTGCCAGCAGTGCGAGTAGCGGGGGGGACAATGAGCAGTTCTTC. Amino acids: CASSASSGGDNEQFF.

A single count supports this clone. The J gene is TRBJ2-2, the V gene TRBV5-6; possibly TRBD2 for D (6 bases). CDR1 SGHDT and CDR2 YYEEEE come from the germline V gene. CDR3 size: 15 residues. V lost 5 bases, J lost 4 bases, and 15 bases lay in between. CDR3 region: CASRPGGGSTGELFF. The CDR3 DNA reads TGTGCCAGCAGACCTGGTGGGGGGTCCACCGGGGAGCTGTTTTTT.

The V gene is TRBV30, the J gene TRBJ1-1; a weak D match, TRBD1 (5 bases). Trimming stripped 5 bases from V and 1 base from J, with 14 bases between. Germline V gives CDR1 GTSNPN, CDR2 SVGIG (reference sequence). The CDR3 has 14 residues. CDR3 in amino acids: CAWGPGLPNTEAFF. The CDR3 bases are TGTGCCTGGGGTCCGGGACTCCCGAACACTGAAGCTTTCTTT.

The chain links TRBV2 to TRBJ1-6; no reliable D call. The CDR3 totals 16 residues. Germline values: CDR1 SNHLY, CDR2 FYNNEI. Trimming removed 7 bases at V and 6 bases at J, with 19 bases between. The CDR3 DNA follows: TGTGCCAGCACCACAGAACTCCTTGGCCGTAATTCACCCCTCCACTTT. Protein product: CASTTELLGRNSPLHF. The entire variable domain, with the rest obtained from reference TRBV2 and TRBJ1-6, is as follows: EPEVTQTPSHQVTQMGQEVILRCVPISNHLYFYWYRQILGQKVEFLVSFYNNEISEKSEIFDDQFSVERPDGSNFTLKIRSTKLEDSAMYFCASTTELLGRNSPLHFGNGTRLTVT.

In this sample, this clone turned up once. The V call is TRBV6-5, the J call TRBJ2-7, with D possibly TRBD1 on 6 matching bases. This CDR3 is built from 12 residues. Per the germline V gene, CDR1 is MNHEY and CDR2 is SVGAGI. Trimming removed 10 bases at V and 6 bases at J, with 16 bases between. The CDR3 is CATQSYRAEQYF. CDR3 coding DNA: TGTGCCACTCAATCGTACAGGGCCGAGCAGTACTTC.

This sequence joins TRBV6-6 and TRBJ1-5, with 11 bases identical to TRBD1. Trimming cost V 10 bases and J 5 bases; bases outside gene matches: 10. Looked up from germline, CDR1 is MNHNY and CDR2 is SVGAGI (reference sequence). The CDR3 runs 15 residues. The CDR3 is CATRGQGGSDQPQHF. The CDR3 DNA sequence: TGTGCCACTAGGGGACAGGGGGGCTCGGATCAGCCCCAGCATTTT.

V and J are TRBV11-2 and TRBJ2-5, with D hard to call. The CDR3 has 12 amino acids. With 3 bases removed from V and 9 bases from J, the gap between germline ends came to 11 bases. Germline assignment: CDR1 SGHAT and CDR2 FQNNGV. CDR3 amino acids: CASSFRDSPQYF. In DNA, the CDR3 is TGTGCCAGCAGCTTCCGCGATTCGCCCCAGTACTTC.